This T cell receptor (beta chain) came from a study of blood T cell repertoires in COVID-19. On the study more broadly: T cells, B-cell-depleted T cells, or PBMCs supplied cDNA or gDNA.

In the original workflow: Estimation of nucleated cell counts relied on the amplification of reference gene primers. The repertoire was sequenced with immunoSEQ multiplex PCR; TCRdb's copy has only in-frame clones and lacks some. V and J calls and clone size are as listed in that table; D and trimming were resolved from the DNA. The sample shows some 110,000 clones, around four fifths of them seen only once. Germline V gives CDR1 LNHDA, CDR2 SQIVND (reference sequence). The V end lost 0 bases, the J end lost 0 bases, and 5 bases lay between the germline ends. CDR3 length: 14 amino acids. The receptor comes from a woman aged 70 to 79 with acute or convalescent COVID-19. Sequencing used peripheral blood. The rearrangement uses TRBV19 and TRBJ1-1; D ambiguous. The CDR3 DNA is TGTGCCAGTAGTATAGACAGTCTGAACACTGAAGCTTTCTTT. Residues: CASSIDSLNTEAFF.